Below, 12 T cell receptor beta chains from the same sample are listed, as sequenced in a study of PD-1 blockade in classical Hodgkin lymphoma. There was relapse after autologous stem cell transplantation in every patient, and there was variation in brentuximab vedotin exposure. The data were produced by immunoSEQ multiplex PCR, yet TCRdb's version contains in-frame clones alone and is incomplete. The sample shows over 70,000 clones, 75% to 90% of them seen only once. This specimen was peripheral blood mononuclear cells (PBMCs), taken at baseline. The receptors shown here come from a human donor with classical Hodgkin lymphoma.

The V gene is TRBV28, the J gene TRBJ2-7; TRBD2 matches at 10 bases. Germline V gene sequence: CDR1 MDHEN, CDR2 SYDVKM. Trimming removed 6 bases from V and 0 bases from J; junction bases left unmatched: 2. This CDR3 is 14 amino acids long. Here the CDR3 reads CASRLAGSSYEQYF. The CDR3 DNA reads TGTGCCAGCAGACTAGCGGGGAGCTCCTACGAGCAGTACTTC.

The chain uses TRBV11-3 and TRBJ2-2, with unresolved D. The CDR3 contains 14 residues. Trimming took 5 bases from V and 4 from J, leaving 11 bases between them. Germline CDR1 reads SGHNT; CDR2 reads YENEEA. The CDR3 loop reads CASSRKGGTGELFF. Written as DNA, the CDR3 is TGTGCCAGCAGCCGTAAGGGCGGCACCGGGGAGCTGTTTTTT.

The rearrangement joins TRBV5-4 to TRBJ2-1; D is uncertain. The CDR3 sequence is 11 residues long. The V gene's germline CDR1 is SGHNT and CDR2 YYREEE (reference sequence). Trimming took off 2 bases at V and 7 bases at J, with 4 bases between the two ends. The DNA of the CDR3 is TGTGCCAGCAGCTTAGCTAATGAGCAGTTCTTC. It codes for CASSLANEQFF.

This clone was observed once. The chain carries TRBV18 and TRBJ2-1; no clear D. The CDR3 has 13 residues. CDR1 is KGHSH and CDR2 is LQKENI in the germline V gene. Trimming removed 3 bases at V and 5 bases at J, with 8 bases between. CDR3 region: CASSPPQHNEQFF. As DNA, the CDR3 is TGTGCCAGCTCACCCCCCCAGCACAATGAGCAGTTCTTC.

The rearrangement joins TRBV6-1 to TRBJ1-3; the D is unclear. Trimming stripped 8 bases from V and 4 bases from J, with 15 bases between. The germline CDR1 and CDR2 sequences are MNHNS and SASEGT. The CDR3 consists of 14 residues. The CDR3 here is CASYLPGSGNTIYF. CDR3 sequence (DNA): TGTGCCAGCTACCTTCCAGGATCCGGAAACACCATATATTTT.

The gene calls are TRBV30 and TRBJ2-1; tentative D call: TRBD2 (6 bases). The CDR3 has 15 amino acids. The ends were cut back, 4 bases at V and 0 bases at J, with 13 bases in the middle. Germline V gene sequence: CDR1 GTSNPN, CDR2 SVGIG (reference sequence). The CDR3 sequence is CAWIEAGLSYNEQFF. The DNA of the CDR3 is TGTGCCTGGATTGAGGCGGGACTCTCCTACAATGAGCAGTTCTTC.

This chain links TRBV5-1 with TRBJ2-5; D not certain. CDR3 length: 15 amino acids. The V gene lost 1 base and the J gene lost 2 bases, with 12 bases spanning the gap. The germline CDR1 and CDR2 sequences are SGHRS and YFSETQ. CDR3 DNA: TGCGCCAGCAGCTTGAGGTTGAGCGATCAAGAGACCCAGTACTTC. It specifies CASSLRLSDQETQYF. Combining the CDR3 with reference TRBV5-1 and TRBJ2-5 gives the whole variable domain KAGVTQTPRYLIKTRGQQVTLSCSPISGHRSVSWYQQTPGQGLQFLFEYFSETQRNKGNFPGRFSGRQFSNSRSEMNVSTLELGDSALYLCASSLRLSDQETQYFGPGTRLLVL.

This rearrangement joins TRBV5-1 to TRBJ2-1; 12 nucleotides align to TRBD2. Germline V gives CDR1 SGHRS, CDR2 YFSETQ. V lost 0 bases, J lost 7 bases, and 5 bases stayed unmatched. This CDR3 comprises 16 residues. The DNA of the CDR3 is TGCGCCAGCAGCTTGGTTCCTAGCGGGAGGGTTAATGAGCAGTTCTTC. Encoded protein: CASSLVPSGRVNEQFF.

This chain joins TRBV6-5 and TRBJ2-5; possible D gene TRBD2, 6 bases. The CDR3 sequence is 12 residues long. CDR1 and CDR2 (germline): MNHEY, SVGAGI. V lost 4 bases to trimming and J lost 11 bases, with 14 bases between them. The chain's CDR3 is CASSSSASEQYF. CDR3 DNA sequence: TGTGCCAGCAGTTCCTCCGCTAGCGAACAGTACTTC.

The gene calls are TRBV5-8 and TRBJ1-1, with D unclear. Germline V gene sequence: CDR1 SGHTS, CDR2 YDEGEE. This CDR3 comprises 14 residues. Trimming took off 1 base at V and 0 bases at J, with 7 bases between the two ends. The CDR3 DNA reads TGTGCCAGCAGCTTGCGTTCCATGAACACTGAAGCTTTCTTT. The encoded protein is CASSLRSMNTEAFF. The full variable domain, with the rest looked up from reference TRBV5-8 and TRBJ1-1, is EAGVTQSPTHLIKTRGQQATLRCSPISGHTSVYWYQQALGLGLQFLLWYDEGEERNRGNFPPRFSGRQFPNYSSELNVNALELEDSALYLCASSLRSMNTEAFFGQGTRLTVV.

DNA of the CDR3: TGCGCCAGTGGGACGAACTCCTACGAGCAGTACTTC. This translates into CASGTNSYEQYF. The chain employs TRBV10-2 and TRBJ2-7, with D perhaps TRBD1 or TRBD2 (5 bases each). Germline V gene sequence: CDR1 WSHSY, CDR2 SAAADI. Trimming removed 9 bases from V and 0 bases from J, with 9 bases in between. There are 12 residues in the CDR3.

The chain joins TRBV7-2 to TRBJ1-2; 8 bases map to TRBD1. Per germline, CDR1 SGHTA and CDR2 FQGNSA. This CDR3 has 17 amino acids. V trimming: 3 bases; J trimming: 0 bases; junction bases outside the gene matches: 9. CDR3 DNA: TGTGCCAGCAGCTTTTGGACAGGGCATCTAGCTAACTATGGCTACACCTTC. It is translated as CASSFWTGHLANYGYTF.